These 30 T cell receptor beta chains were all obtained from the same sample, sequenced in a study of human T cells and chemical hapten exposure. The time point was: healthy volunteer bleed at 2 weeks. Extraction of total RNA was performed on unfractionated whole blood. A single record per CDR3 protein comes from TCRdb applying MiXCR to the RACE reads. Of roughly 100,000 distinct CDR3 sequences in the sample, 8.5% to 9% were seen once. The sequenced sample consisted of whole blood. Receptors originate from a female donor in good health. Some clones in this sample may be carry-over from other donors' samples.

This clonotype was seen ten or more times. The chain has TRBV24-1 and TRBJ2-3; D tentatively reads TRBD1 or TRBD2 (6 bases each). Between the trimmed V and J ends, which lost 7 bases and 1 base, there was a span of 14 bases. Germline V CDR1 and CDR2: KGHDR, SFDVKD. This CDR3 has 15 amino acids. The CDR3 reads CATSPRDTRTDTQYF. The DNA of the CDR3 is TGTGCCACCAGCCCGCGGGACACCCGCACAGATACGCAGTATTTT.

This clonotype was seen ten or more times. The V and J genes are TRBV9 and TRBJ2-3, with 7 bases identical to TRBD1. The CDR3 sequence is 15 residues long. Germline V gives CDR1 SGDLS, CDR2 YYNGEE. Losses at the gene ends were 2 bases for V and 2 bases for J; bases not matched to a gene: 5. The CDR3 coding sequence is TGTGCCAGCAGCGTTGGGACAGTTCACACAGATACGCAGTATTTT. Protein product: CASSVGTVHTDTQYF.

This clonotype was counted ten times or more. The genes are TRBV5-4 and TRBJ2-7; the match to TRBD2 covers 9 bases. From germline, CDR1 is SGHNT and CDR2 YYREEE (reference sequence). CDR3 size: 14 residues. With V trimmed by 3 bases and J by 2 bases, 3 bases remained unmatched. CDR3 in amino acids: CASSSPSGTYEQYF. CDR3 in DNA: TGTGCCAGCAGCTCCCCTAGCGGGACCTACGAGCAGTACTTC.

This clonotype was picked up many times. This sequence joins TRBV9 and TRBJ2-1; 9 bases are a match to TRBD2. Trimming took 5 bases from V and 0 from J; bases not matched to a gene: 18. The CDR3 is 20 amino acids. Germline CDR1 reads SGDLS; CDR2 reads YYNGEE. CDR3 loop: CASRGRWREGRGSSYNEQFF. In DNA, the CDR3 is TGTGCCAGCAGGGGGAGGTGGCGGGAGGGCCGAGGAAGCTCCTACAATGAGCAGTTCTTC. Full variable domain (rest looked up from reference TRBV9 and TRBJ2-1): DSGVTQTPKHLITATGQRVTLRCSPRSGDLSVYWYQQSLDQGLQFLIQYYNGEERAKGNILERFSAQQFPDLHSELNLSSLELGDSALYFCASRGRWREGRGSSYNEQFFGPGTRLTVL.

The rearrangement uses TRBV10-3 and TRBJ2-1, with D possibly matching TRBD2 (5 bases). The CDR3 sequence is 16 residues long. V lost 3 bases, J lost 0 bases, and 12 bases lay in between. Germline CDR1 ENHRY, CDR2 SYGVKD. CDR3 DNA sequence: TGTGCCATCAGTGAATCAAGCGGTTACTCCTACAATGAGCAGTTCTTC. Protein product: CAISESSGYSYNEQFF.

Many counts were recorded for this clonotype. This chain connects TRBV19 to TRBJ2-7, with TRBD1 matching 7 bases. Germline V gene sequence: CDR1 LNHDA, CDR2 SQIVND (reference sequence). This CDR3 contains 13 residues. The J segment lost 6 bases and the V segment lost 3 bases, leaving 5 bases of the junction unmatched. CDR3 nucleotide sequence: TGTGCCAGTAGTATCCGGACAGGCGGCGAGCAGTACTTC. Protein sequence: CASSIRTGGEQYF. The full variable domain, in which reference TRBV19 and TRBJ2-7 provide the parts outside the CDR3, is DGGITQSPKYLFRKEGQNVTLSCEQNLNHDAMYWYRQDPGQGLRLIYYSQIVNDFQKGDIAEGYSVSREKKESFPLTVTSAQKNPTAFYLCASSIRTGGEQYFGPGTRLTVT.

This clonotype occurred many times. The chain recombines TRBV20-1 with TRBJ2-1; 8 bases align to TRBD1. CDR3 length: 14 residues. Germline-derived CDR1 and CDR2 are DFQATT and SNEGSKA (reference sequence). The trim removed 5 bases at V and 4 bases at J, leaving 7 bases unmatched. CDR3 amino acids: CSALRGQLYNEQFF. CDR3 bases: TGCAGTGCTCTCAGGGGGCAGTTGTACAATGAGCAGTTCTTC.

V usage is TRBV2 and J usage is TRBJ2-2; D uncertain. Germline V gives CDR1 SNHLY, CDR2 FYNNEI. Between the trimmed V and J ends, which lost 6 bases and 2 bases, there was a span of 16 bases. The CDR3 spans 16 residues. As DNA, the CDR3 is TGTGCCAGCAGCACTCTCGGACCGATTAACACCGGGGAGCTGTTTTTT. Translating gives CASSTLGPINTGELFF.

This clonotype was seen only a few times. V usage is TRBV4-3 and J usage is TRBJ1-2, with D perhaps matching TRBD1 (5 bases). CDR3 size: 14 residues. V was trimmed by 0 bases and J by 5 bases, leaving 10 bases between them. The germline gives CDR1 LGHNA, CDR2 YSLEER. The CDR3, as DNA: TGCGCCAGCAGCCAAGAGGGGCAGAAATATGGCTACACCTTC. It encodes CASSQEGQKYGYTF.

The rearrangement uses TRBV28 and TRBJ2-3; 8 nucleotides line up with TRBD2. The germline gives CDR1 MDHEN, CDR2 SYDVKM. The CDR3 has 16 amino acids. V lost 3 bases to trimming and J lost 1 base; unmatched junction nucleotides: 6. CDR3 nucleotides: TGTGCCAGCAGTTTTTTGCGGGAGGAGGGCACAGATACGCAGTATTTT. It encodes CASSFLREEGTDTQYF.

The table lists this clonotype with a few counts. The rearrangement uses TRBV25-1 and TRBJ1-6; 9 bases match TRBD1. Unmatched junction bases numbered 2, after V lost 2 bases and J lost 6 bases. In germline, CDR1 is MGHDK, CDR2 SYGVNS. This CDR3 contains 15 residues. The CDR3 coding sequence is TGTGCCAGCAGTGAACCGGACAGGGGTAATTCACCCCTCCACTTT. Amino acid sequence: CASSEPDRGNSPLHF. Combining the CDR3 with reference TRBV25-1 and TRBJ1-6 gives the whole variable domain EADIYQTPRYLVIGTGKKITLECSQTMGHDKMYWYQQDPGMELHLIHYSYGVNSTEKGDLSSESTVSRIRTEHFPLTLESARPSHTSQYLCASSEPDRGNSPLHFGNGTRLTVT.

This clonotype came up many times. The rearrangement uses TRBV11-2 and TRBJ2-1; the D gene is possibly TRBD1 (5 bases). Looked up from germline, CDR1 is SGHAT and CDR2 is FQNNGV. This CDR3 region has 14 residues. Trimming removed 2 bases at V and 7 bases at J, with 12 bases between. CDR3 sequence reads: CASSLRQGGNEQFF. Here the CDR3 DNA reads TGTGCCAGCAGCTTAAGGCAGGGTGGAAATGAGCAGTTCTTC.

This clonotype showed up many times. This chain links TRBV4-2 with TRBJ2-5, with no clear D. Germline CDR1 reads LGHNA; CDR2 reads YNFKEQ. The CDR3 contains 12 residues. Trimming took 0 bases from V and 14 from J, leaving 13 bases between them. The CDR3, as DNA: TGTGCCAGCAGCCAAGATCTAGGTCGGATTTACTTC. This encodes CASSQDLGRIYF.

In its sample, this clonotype was seen a few times. This chain uses TRBV12-5 with TRBJ2-3; 9 nucleotides align to TRBD2. Unmatched junction bases numbered 5, after V lost 5 bases and J lost 2 bases. This CDR3 region has 15 residues. Germline values: CDR1 LGHNT, CDR2 FRNRAP. The CDR3 DNA is TGTGCTAGTGGTCCGGGACTAGCATACACAGATACGCAGTATTTT. This codes for CASGPGLAYTDTQYF.

The rearrangement links TRBV28 to TRBJ1-4; a possible D gene is TRBD1 (6 bases). Trimming cost V 7 bases and J 8 bases, with 14 bases left between them. CDR3 size: 13 residues. CDR1 and CDR2 from the germline V gene are MDHEN and SYDVKM. CDR3 amino acids: CASIRGGEEKLFF. CDR3 DNA: TGTGCCAGCATAAGGGGGGGCGAAGAAAAACTGTTTTTT.

In this sample, this clonotype turned up a few times. This chain links TRBV5-1 with TRBJ2-5; D is undetermined. The germline gives CDR1 SGHRS, CDR2 YFSETQ. The CDR3 is made up of 13 amino acids. Trimming pared 7 bases from V and 3 bases from J, leaving 13 bases between. The CDR3 DNA reads as TGCGCCAGCGCTCGTCGTAGGGAAGAGACCCAGTACTTC. It yields the protein CASARRREETQYF.

This clonotype was recorded many times. The gene calls are TRBV28 and TRBJ2-4; weak D call: TRBD2 (6 bases). V gave up 3 bases and J gave up 0 bases, with 9 bases separating them. Per the germline V gene, CDR1 is MDHEN and CDR2 is SYDVKM. The CDR3 runs 15 residues. CDR3 residues: CASSFGGVAKNIQYF. CDR3 nucleotides: TGTGCCAGCAGTTTCGGCGGGGTAGCCAAAAACATTCAGTACTTC.

This chain uses TRBV20-1 with TRBJ2-7, with D perhaps given as TRBD1 or TRBD2 (5 bases each). This CDR3 comprises 12 residues. Germline assignment: CDR1 DFQATT and CDR2 SNEGSKA (reference sequence). Trimming pared 5 bases from V and 5 bases from J, leaving 13 bases between. Here the CDR3 reads CSADGGRHEQYF. The CDR3 DNA reads TGCAGTGCTGATGGGGGTCGTCACGAGCAGTACTTC.

This clonotype was counted a few times. V is TRBV25-1 and J is TRBJ2-1; D may correspond to TRBD1 or TRBD2 (5 bases each). The ends were cut back, 7 bases at V and 2 bases at J, with 18 bases in the middle. CDR1 is MGHDK, CDR2 SYGVNS, per germline. The CDR3 totals 16 residues. The DNA of the CDR3 is TGTGCCAGCAACCCGGAAGGGACCCTACCCTACAATGAGCAGTTCTTC. Residues: CASNPEGTLPYNEQFF.

The chain links TRBV6-2 or TRBV6-3 to TRBJ1-5; TRBD1 is a possible D gene (5 bases). CDR1 and CDR2 (germline): MNHEY, SVGEGT. With 8 bases removed from V and 3 bases from J, the gap between germline ends came to 11 bases. The CDR3 has 13 amino acids. The CDR3 here is CASCWGVNQPQHF. The CDR3 DNA reads as TGTGCCAGCTGTTGGGGGGTCAATCAGCCCCAGCATTTT.

The chain is built from TRBV5-1 and TRBJ2-7, with D perhaps TRBD1 (6 bases). The CDR3 is 19 amino acids. V dropped 1 base and J dropped 0 bases, with 23 bases sitting between them. Germline V gene data show CDR1 as SGHRS and CDR2 as YFSETQ. CDR3 sequence: CASSLIIWPMDRDSYEQYF. The CDR3 DNA is TGCGCCAGCAGCTTGATAATCTGGCCCATGGACAGAGACTCCTACGAGCAGTACTTC. Full variable domain (missing parts from reference TRBV5-1 and TRBJ2-7): KAGVTQTPRYLIKTRGQQVTLSCSPISGHRSVSWYQQTPGQGLQFLFEYFSETQRNKGNFPGRFSGRQFSNSRSEMNVSTLELGDSALYLCASSLIIWPMDRDSYEQYFGPGTRLTVT.

The chain recombines TRBV6-6 with TRBJ2-7, with TRBD1 as a possible D gene (8 bases). The CDR3 extends over 15 amino acids. The V end lost 7 bases, the J end lost 3 bases, and 19 bases lay between the germline ends. Germline CDR1 MNHNY, CDR2 SVGAGI (reference sequence). CDR3 protein: CASTLGGTGVYEQYF. In DNA, the CDR3 is TGTGCCAGCACCTTGGGGGGGACAGGTGTCTACGAGCAGTACTTC.

The chain joins TRBV12-3 or TRBV12-4 to TRBJ2-3; no definite D call. CDR3 size: 17 residues. Trimming pared 7 bases from V and 4 bases from J, leaving 24 bases between. The CDR3 region is CASTLSRRTIAPDTQYF. DNA of the CDR3: TGTGCCAGCACCCTTTCTCGACGGACGATCGCTCCAGATACGCAGTATTTT.

This clonotype came up many times. The V gene is TRBV27, the J gene TRBJ1-6; no reliable D call. The CDR3 is made up of 12 amino acids. Germline values: CDR1 MNHEY, CDR2 SMNVEV (reference sequence). V dropped 3 bases and J dropped 9 bases, with 6 bases sitting between them. This chain's CDR3 is CASSFIGSPLHF. The DNA of the CDR3 is TGTGCCAGCAGTTTTATAGGTTCACCCCTCCACTTT.

The chain has TRBV2 and TRBJ2-6, with D possibly being TRBD2 (6 bases). Trimming removed 2 bases at V and 0 bases at J, with 14 bases between. CDR1 is SNHLY and CDR2 is FYNNEI in the germline V gene. CDR3 length: 18 amino acids. The CDR3 DNA sequence: TGTGCCAGCAGTGAACGGGGGTTAGGACCCTCTGGGGCCAACGTCCTGACTTTC. This sequence encodes CASSERGLGPSGANVLTF.

This clonotype appeared a few times. The chain combines TRBV28 with TRBJ2-6; possible D gene TRBD2, 6 bases. Germline V gives CDR1 MDHEN, CDR2 SYDVKM. The CDR3 is 19 amino acids. Trimming cost V 2 bases and J 4 bases, with 21 bases left between them. The DNA of the CDR3 is TGTGCCAGCAGTTTAGGGGGGATTTACAGGTTCTCCGGGGCCAACGTCCTGACTTTC. Amino acids: CASSLGGIYRFSGANVLTF.

This rearrangement joins TRBV28 to TRBJ2-7; 10 bases are a match to TRBD2. This CDR3 contains 12 residues. The germline CDR1 and CDR2 sequences are MDHEN and SYDVKM. V shed 9 bases, J shed 5 bases, and the junction held 4 bases outside the gene matches. The DNA of the CDR3 is TGTGCCAGTCCTAGCGGGAGCCACGAGCAGTACTTC. Translating gives CASPSGSHEQYF.

The rearrangement uses TRBV28 and TRBJ2-5; TRBD1 matches at 8 bases. Germline V gene data show CDR1 as MDHEN and CDR2 as SYDVKM. This CDR3 region has 14 residues. The V gene end was trimmed by 6 bases and the J gene end by 5 bases; junction bases not matched to a gene: 8. CDR3: CASSDQGALETQYF. The CDR3, as DNA: TGTGCCAGCAGCGATCAGGGGGCGTTGGAGACCCAGTACTTC.

V gene TRBV20-1 combines with J gene TRBJ2-4; D not certain. CDR3 length equals 13 residues. In germline, CDR1 is DFQATT, CDR2 SNEGSKA (reference sequence). With 5 bases removed from V and 8 bases from J, the gap between germline ends came to 16 bases. The CDR3 loop is CSAGVLGLYIQYF. CDR3 DNA: TGCAGTGCTGGGGTATTAGGGCTATACATTCAGTACTTC.

The gene calls are TRBV14 and TRBJ2-7, with D possibly called TRBD1 or TRBD2 (5 bases each). The V end was cut by 5 bases, the J end by 5 bases, with 13 bases between. Germline V gives CDR1 SGHDN, CDR2 FVKESK. CDR3 size: 13 residues. The CDR3 reads CASSETRDDEQYF. As DNA, the CDR3 is TGTGCCAGCAGCGAAACCAGGGACGACGAGCAGTACTTC.